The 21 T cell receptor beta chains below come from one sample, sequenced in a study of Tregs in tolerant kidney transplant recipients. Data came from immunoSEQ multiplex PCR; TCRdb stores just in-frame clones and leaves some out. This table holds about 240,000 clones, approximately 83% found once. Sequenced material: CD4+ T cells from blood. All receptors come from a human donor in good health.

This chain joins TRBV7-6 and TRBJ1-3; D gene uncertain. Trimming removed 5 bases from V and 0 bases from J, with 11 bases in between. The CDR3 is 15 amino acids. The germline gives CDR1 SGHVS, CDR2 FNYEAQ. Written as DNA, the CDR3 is TGTGCCAGCAGCCCGTTAGGACTCTCTGGAAACACCATATATTTT. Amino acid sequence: CASSPLGLSGNTIYF.

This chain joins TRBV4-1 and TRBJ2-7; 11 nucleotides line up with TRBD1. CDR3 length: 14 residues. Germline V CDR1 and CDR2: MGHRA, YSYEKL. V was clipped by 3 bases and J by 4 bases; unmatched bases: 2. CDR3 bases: TGCGCCAGCAGCCACGGGGACAGGGGGTACGAGCAGTACTTC. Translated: CASSHGDRGYEQYF.

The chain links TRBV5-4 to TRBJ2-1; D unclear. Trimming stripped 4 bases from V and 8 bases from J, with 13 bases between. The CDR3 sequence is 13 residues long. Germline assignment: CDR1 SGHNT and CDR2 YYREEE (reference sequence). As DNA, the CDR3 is TGTGCCAGCAGCCGAAGTTCTAGGGATGAGCAGTTCTTC. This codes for CASSRSSRDEQFF.

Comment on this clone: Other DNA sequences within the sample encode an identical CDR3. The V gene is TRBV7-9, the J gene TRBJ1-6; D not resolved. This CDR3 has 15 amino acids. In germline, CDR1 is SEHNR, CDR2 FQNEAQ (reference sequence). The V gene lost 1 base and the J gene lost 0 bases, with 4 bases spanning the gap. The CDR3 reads CASSLGSSYNSPLHF. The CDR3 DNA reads TGTGCCAGCAGCTTAGGGAGCTCCTATAATTCACCCCTCCACTTT.

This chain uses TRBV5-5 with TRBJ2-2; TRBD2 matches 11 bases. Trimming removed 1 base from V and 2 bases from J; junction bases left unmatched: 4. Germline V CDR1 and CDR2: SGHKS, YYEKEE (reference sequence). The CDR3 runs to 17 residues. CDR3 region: CASSLKTSGGNTGELFF. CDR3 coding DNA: TGTGCCAGCAGCTTGAAAACTAGCGGGGGTAACACCGGGGAGCTGTTTTTT.

The DNA of the CDR3 is TGTGCCAGTGTCGAAGGCACGAGCTCCTACAATGAGCAGTTCTTC. It yields the protein CASVEGTSSYNEQFF. The genes are TRBV6-1 and TRBJ2-1; D is uncertain. V was clipped by 9 bases and J by 0 bases, with 15 bases between them. The CDR3 is 15 residues long. Germline-derived CDR1 and CDR2 are MNHNS and SASEGT.

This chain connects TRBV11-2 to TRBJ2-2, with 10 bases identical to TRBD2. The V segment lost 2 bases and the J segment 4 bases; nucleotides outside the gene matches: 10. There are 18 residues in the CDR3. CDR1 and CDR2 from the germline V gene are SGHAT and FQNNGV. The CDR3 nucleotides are TGTGCCAGCAGCTTACGGATTAGCGGGGGGCCTAGCACCGGGGAGCTGTTTTTT. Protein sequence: CASSLRISGGPSTGELFF.

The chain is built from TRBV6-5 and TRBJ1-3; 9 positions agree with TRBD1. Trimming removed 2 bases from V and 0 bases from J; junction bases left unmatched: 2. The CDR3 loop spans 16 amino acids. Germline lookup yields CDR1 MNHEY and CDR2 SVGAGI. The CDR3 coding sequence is TGTGCCAGCAGTTACGGGACAGGGACCTCTGGAAACACCATATATTTT. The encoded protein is CASSYGTGTSGNTIYF.

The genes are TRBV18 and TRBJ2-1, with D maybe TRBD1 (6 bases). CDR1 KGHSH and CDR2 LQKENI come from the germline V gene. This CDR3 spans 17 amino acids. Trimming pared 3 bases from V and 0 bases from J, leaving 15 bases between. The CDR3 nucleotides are TGTGCCAGCTCACCCAACAGGGAGTTGGGCTCCTACAATGAGCAGTTCTTC. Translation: CASSPNRELGSYNEQFF.

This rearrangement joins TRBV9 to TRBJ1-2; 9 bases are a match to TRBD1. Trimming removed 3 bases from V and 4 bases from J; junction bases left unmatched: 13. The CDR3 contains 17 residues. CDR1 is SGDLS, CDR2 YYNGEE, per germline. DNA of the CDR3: TGTGCCAGCAGCGCCCGGGACAGGGCCACACCGCTCTATGGCTACACCTTC. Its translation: CASSARDRATPLYGYTF. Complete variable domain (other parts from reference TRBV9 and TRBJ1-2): DSGVTQTPKHLITATGQRVTLRCSPRSGDLSVYWYQQSLDQGLQFLIQYYNGEERAKGNILERFSAQQFPDLHSELNLSSLELGDSALYFCASSARDRATPLYGYTFGSGTRLTVV.

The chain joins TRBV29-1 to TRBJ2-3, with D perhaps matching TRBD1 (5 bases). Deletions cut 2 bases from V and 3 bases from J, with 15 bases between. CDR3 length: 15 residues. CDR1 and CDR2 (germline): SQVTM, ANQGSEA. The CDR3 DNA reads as TGCAGCGTTGAAAAAGCGCAGGGAAGGACAGATACGCAGTATTTT. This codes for CSVEKAQGRTDTQYF.

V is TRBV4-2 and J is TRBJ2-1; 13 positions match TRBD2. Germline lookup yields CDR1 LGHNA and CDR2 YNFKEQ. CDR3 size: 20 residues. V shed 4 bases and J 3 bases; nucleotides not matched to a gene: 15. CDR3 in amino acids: CASSREGLAGYEYYYNEQFF. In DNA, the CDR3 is TGTGCCAGCAGCCGAGAGGGACTAGCGGGGTACGAGTATTACTACAATGAGCAGTTCTTC.

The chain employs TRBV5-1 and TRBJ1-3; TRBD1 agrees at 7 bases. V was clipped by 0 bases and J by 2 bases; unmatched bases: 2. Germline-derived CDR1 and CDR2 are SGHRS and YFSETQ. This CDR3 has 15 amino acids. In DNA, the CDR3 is TGCGCCAGCAGCTTGGACAGGGGACCTGGAAACACCATATATTTT. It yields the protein CASSLDRGPGNTIYF.

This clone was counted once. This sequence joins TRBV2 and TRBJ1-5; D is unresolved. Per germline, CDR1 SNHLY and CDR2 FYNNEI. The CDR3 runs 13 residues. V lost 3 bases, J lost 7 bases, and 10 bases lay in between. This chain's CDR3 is CASSDRVPQPQHF. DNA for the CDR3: TGTGCCAGCAGTGATAGGGTCCCCCAGCCCCAGCATTTT.

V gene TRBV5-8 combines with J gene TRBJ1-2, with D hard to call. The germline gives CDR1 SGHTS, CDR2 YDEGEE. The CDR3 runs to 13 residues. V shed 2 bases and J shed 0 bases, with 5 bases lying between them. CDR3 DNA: TGTGCCAGCAGCTTCGATTCTAACTATGGCTACACCTTC. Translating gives CASSFDSNYGYTF.

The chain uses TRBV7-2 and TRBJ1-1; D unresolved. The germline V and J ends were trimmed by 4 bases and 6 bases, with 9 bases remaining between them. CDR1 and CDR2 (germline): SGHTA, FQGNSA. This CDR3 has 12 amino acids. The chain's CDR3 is CASSWGRPEAFF. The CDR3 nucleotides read TGTGCCAGCAGCTGGGGTAGGCCTGAAGCTTTCTTT.

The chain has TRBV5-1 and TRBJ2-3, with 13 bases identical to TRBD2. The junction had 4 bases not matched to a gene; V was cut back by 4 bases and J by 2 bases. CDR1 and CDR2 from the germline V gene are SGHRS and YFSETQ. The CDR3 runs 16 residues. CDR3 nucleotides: TGCGCCAGCAGCGGCGGACTAGCGGGGGTCACAGATACGCAGTATTTT. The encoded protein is CASSGGLAGVTDTQYF. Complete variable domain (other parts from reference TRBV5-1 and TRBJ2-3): KAGVTQTPRYLIKTRGQQVTLSCSPISGHRSVSWYQQTPGQGLQFLFEYFSETQRNKGNFPGRFSGRQFSNSRSEMNVSTLELGDSALYLCASSGGLAGVTDTQYFGPGTRLTVL.

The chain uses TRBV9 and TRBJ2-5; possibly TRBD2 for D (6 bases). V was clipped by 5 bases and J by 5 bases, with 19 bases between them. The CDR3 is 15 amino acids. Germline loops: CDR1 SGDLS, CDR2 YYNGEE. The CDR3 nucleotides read TGTGCCAGCAGTAAAGGGACGTTGGAGGGGGAGACCCAGTACTTC. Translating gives CASSKGTLEGETQYF. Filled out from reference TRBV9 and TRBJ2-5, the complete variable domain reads DSGVTQTPKHLITATGQRVTLRCSPRSGDLSVYWYQQSLDQGLQFLIQYYNGEERAKGNILERFSAQQFPDLHSELNLSSLELGDSALYFCASSKGTLEGETQYFGPGTRLLVL.

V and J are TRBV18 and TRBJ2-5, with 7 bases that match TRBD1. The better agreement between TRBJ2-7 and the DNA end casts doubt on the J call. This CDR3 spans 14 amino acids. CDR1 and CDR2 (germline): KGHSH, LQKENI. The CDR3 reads CASSPAQGAYEQYF. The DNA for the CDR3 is TGTGCCAGCTCACCTGCTCAGGGGGCCTACGAGCAGTACTTC.

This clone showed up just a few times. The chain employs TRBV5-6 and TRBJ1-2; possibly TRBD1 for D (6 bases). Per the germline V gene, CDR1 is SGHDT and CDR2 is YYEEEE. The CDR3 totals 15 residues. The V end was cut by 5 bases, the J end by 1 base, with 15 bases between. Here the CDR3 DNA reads TGTGCCAGCAGTCCAACAGGGCCCTTTAACTATGGCTACACCTTC. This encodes CASSPTGPFNYGYTF.

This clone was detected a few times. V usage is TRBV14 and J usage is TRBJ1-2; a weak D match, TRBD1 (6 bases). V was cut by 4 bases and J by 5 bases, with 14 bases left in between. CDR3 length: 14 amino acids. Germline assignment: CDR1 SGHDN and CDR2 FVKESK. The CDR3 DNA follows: TGTGCCAGCAGCCCTGGGACAAATCTATATGGCTACACCTTC. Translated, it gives CASSPGTNLYGYTF.